This T cell receptor beta chain is from a study of blood T cell repertoires in COVID-19. The overall study: Spain, Italy and the United States supplied samples that represented acute and convalescent COVID-19. The cDNA or gDNA used as material had been derived from T cells, B-cell-depleted T cells, or PBMCs.

Patients from Seattle were sampled longitudinally, starting during active infection. In the original processing: Estimates of nucleated cell counts were drawn from the amplification of reference gene primers. Sequenced by immunoSEQ multiplex PCR; TCRdb stores in-frame clones only, minus some. That table supplies the V and J calls and clone size; D and trimming were determined from the DNA. The repertoire consists of 200,000 to 300,000 clones, with about 90% occurring once and the leading ten covering 2.6%. Germline CDR1 and CDR2: MNHEY and SMNVEV (reference sequence). Trimming left V 2 bases short and J 1 base short, with 8 bases between. This CDR3 is 14 amino acids long.

The origin of this receptor is a person under 35 with COVID-19, enrolled during active disease. The V and J genes are TRBV27 and TRBJ1-1; D not resolved. Material: peripheral blood. CDR3 region: CASSLGRGNTEAFF. CDR3 nucleotides: TGTGCCAGCAGTTTAGGGAGAGGGAACACTGAAGCTTTCTTT.